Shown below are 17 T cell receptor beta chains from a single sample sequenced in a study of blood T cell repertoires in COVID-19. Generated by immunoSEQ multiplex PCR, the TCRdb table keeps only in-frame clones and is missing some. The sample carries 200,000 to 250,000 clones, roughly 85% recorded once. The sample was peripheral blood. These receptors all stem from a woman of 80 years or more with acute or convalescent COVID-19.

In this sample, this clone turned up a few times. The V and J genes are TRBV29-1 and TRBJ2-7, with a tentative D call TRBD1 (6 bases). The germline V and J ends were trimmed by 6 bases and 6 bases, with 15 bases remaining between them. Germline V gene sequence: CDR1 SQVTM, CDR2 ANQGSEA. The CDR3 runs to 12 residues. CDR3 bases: TGCAGCGTCGGACAGCCAAGGGGCGAGCAGTACTTC. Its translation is CSVGQPRGEQYF.

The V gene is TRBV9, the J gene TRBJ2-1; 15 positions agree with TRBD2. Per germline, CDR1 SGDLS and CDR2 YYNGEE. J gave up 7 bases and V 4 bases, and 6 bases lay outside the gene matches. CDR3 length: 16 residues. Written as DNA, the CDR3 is TGTGCCAGCAGCCCTCGGACTAGCGGGGGGGTGAATGAGCAGTTCTTC. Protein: CASSPRTSGGVNEQFF.

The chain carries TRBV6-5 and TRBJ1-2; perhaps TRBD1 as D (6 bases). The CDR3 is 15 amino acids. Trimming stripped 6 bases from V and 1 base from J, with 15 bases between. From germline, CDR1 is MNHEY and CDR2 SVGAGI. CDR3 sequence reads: CASSTGQRLNYGYTF. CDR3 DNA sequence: TGTGCCAGCAGCACTGGACAGAGGCTTAACTATGGCTACACCTTC.

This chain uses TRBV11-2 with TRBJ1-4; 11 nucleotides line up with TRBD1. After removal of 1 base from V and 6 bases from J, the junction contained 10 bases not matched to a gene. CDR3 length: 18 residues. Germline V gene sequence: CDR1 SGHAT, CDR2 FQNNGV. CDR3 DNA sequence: TGTGCCAGCAGCTTAGGAAGGACAGGGGGCGCGTGGGATGAAAAACTGTTTTTT. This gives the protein CASSLGRTGGAWDEKLFF.

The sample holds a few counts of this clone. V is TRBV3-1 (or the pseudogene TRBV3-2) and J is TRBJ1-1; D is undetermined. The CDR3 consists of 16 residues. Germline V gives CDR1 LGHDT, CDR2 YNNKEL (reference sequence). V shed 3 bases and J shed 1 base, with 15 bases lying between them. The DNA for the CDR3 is TGTGCCAGCAGCCAGGTTTTAGGGCGGGGGAACACTGAAGCTTTCTTT. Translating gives CASSQVLGRGNTEAFF.

The CDR3: CASTRGGLGNQPQHF. CDR3 nucleotides: TGTGCCAGCACCCGAGGAGGCCTGGGGAATCAGCCCCAGCATTTT. This chain uses TRBV6-5 with TRBJ1-5; D unresolved. Germline lookup yields CDR1 MNHEY and CDR2 SVGAGI. Trimming took 7 bases from V and 4 from J, leaving 17 bases between them. The CDR3 is made up of 15 amino acids.

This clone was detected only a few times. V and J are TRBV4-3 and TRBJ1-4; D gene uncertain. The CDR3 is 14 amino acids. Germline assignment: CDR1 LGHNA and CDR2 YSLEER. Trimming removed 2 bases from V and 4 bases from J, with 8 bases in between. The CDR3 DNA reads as TGCGCCAGCAGCCAACAGGCGAATAATGAAAAACTGTTTTTT. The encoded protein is CASSQQANNEKLFF.

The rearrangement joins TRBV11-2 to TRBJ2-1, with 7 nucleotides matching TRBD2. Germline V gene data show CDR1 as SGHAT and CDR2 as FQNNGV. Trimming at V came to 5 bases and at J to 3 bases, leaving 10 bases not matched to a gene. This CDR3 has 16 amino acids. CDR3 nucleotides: TGTGCCAGCAGCCTTGTAGGACTAGGGTACTACAATGAGCAGTTCTTC. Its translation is CASSLVGLGYYNEQFF.

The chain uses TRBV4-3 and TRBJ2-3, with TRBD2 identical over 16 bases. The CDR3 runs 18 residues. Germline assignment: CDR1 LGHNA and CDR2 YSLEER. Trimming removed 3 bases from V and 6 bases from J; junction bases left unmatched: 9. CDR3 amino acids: CASSQALGLAGGQDTQYF. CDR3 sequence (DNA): TGCGCCAGCAGCCAGGCCCTGGGACTAGCGGGGGGGCAGGATACGCAGTATTTT.

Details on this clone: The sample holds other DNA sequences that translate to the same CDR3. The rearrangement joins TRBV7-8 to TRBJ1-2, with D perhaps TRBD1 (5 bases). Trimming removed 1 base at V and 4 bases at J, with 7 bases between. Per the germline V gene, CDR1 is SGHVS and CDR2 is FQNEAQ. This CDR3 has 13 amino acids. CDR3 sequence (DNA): TGTGCCAGCAGCTTAGGGCAGGGCTATGGCTACACCTTC. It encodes CASSLGQGYGYTF. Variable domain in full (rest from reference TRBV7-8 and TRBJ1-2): GAGVSQSPRYKVAKRGQDVALRCDPISGHVSLFWYQQALGQGPEFLTYFQNEAQLDKSGLPSDRFFAERPEGSVSTLKIQRTQQEDSAVYLCASSLGQGYGYTFGSGTRLTVV.

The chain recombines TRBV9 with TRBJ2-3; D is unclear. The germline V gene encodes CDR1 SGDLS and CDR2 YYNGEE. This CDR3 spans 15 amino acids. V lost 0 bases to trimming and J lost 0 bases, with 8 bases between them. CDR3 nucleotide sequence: TGTGCCAGCAGCGTAGGCACTGCTAGCACAGATACGCAGTATTTT. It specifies CASSVGTASTDTQYF.

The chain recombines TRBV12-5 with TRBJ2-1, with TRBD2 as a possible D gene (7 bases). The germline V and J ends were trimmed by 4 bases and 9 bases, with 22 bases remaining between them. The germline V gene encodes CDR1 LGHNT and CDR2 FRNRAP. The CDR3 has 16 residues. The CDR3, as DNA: TGTGCTAGTGGTTCTCGTCCCGGGGGGCCCCCCGTTGAGCAGTTCTTC. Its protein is CASGSRPGGPPVEQFF.

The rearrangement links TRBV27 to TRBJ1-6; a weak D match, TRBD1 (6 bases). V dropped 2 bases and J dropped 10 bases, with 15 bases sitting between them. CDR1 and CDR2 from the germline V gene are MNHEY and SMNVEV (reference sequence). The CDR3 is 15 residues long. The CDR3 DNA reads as TGTGCCAGCAGTTTAGACAGGTTCAGAGCCTCACCCCTCCACTTT. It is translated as CASSLDRFRASPLHF.

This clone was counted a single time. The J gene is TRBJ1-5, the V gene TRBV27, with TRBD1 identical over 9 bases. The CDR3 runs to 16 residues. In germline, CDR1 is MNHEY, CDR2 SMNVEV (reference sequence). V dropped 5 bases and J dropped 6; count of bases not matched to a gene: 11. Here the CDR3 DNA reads TGTGCCAGCAGTCCAAGACCGGGACAGGGAGGTCAGCCCCAGCATTTT. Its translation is CASSPRPGQGGQPQHF.

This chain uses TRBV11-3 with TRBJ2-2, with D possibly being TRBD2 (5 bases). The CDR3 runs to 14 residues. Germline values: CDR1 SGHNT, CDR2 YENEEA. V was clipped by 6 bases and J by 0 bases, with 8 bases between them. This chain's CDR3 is CASSPLANTGELFF. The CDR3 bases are TGTGCCAGCAGTCCACTAGCGAACACCGGGGAGCTGTTTTTT.

CDR3 sequence reads: CASSLQGEGYNEQFF. CDR3 nucleotide sequence: TGTGCCAGCTCACTACAGGGGGAAGGGTACAATGAGCAGTTCTTC. This sequence joins TRBV18 and TRBJ2-1; TRBD1 matches at 8 bases. This CDR3 is built from 15 residues. J lost 4 bases, V lost 4 bases, and 6 bases had no gene match. Looked up from germline, CDR1 is KGHSH and CDR2 is LQKENI. The full variable domain, in which reference TRBV18 and TRBJ2-1 provide the parts outside the CDR3, is NAGVMQNPRHLVRRRGQEARLRCSPMKGHSHVYWYRQLPEEGLKFMVYLQKENIIDESGMPKERFSAEFPKEGPSILRIQQVVRGDSAAYFCASSLQGEGYNEQFFGPGTRLTVL.

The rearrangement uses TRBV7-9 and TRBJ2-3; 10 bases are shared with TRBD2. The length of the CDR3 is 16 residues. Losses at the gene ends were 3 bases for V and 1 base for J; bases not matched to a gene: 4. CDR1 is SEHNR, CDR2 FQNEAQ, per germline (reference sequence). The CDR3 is CASSFTSGVGTDTQYF. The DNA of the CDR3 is TGTGCCAGCAGCTTCACTAGCGGGGTTGGCACAGATACGCAGTATTTT.